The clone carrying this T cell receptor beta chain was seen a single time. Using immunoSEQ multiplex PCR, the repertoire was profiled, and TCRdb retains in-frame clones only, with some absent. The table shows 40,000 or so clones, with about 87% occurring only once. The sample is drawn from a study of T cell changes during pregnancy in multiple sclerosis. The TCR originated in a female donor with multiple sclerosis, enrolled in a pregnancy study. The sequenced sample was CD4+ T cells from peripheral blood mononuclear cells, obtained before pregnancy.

The CDR3 region is CASSLSAGKSYEQYF. CDR3 in DNA: TGCGCCAGCAGCTTGTCAGCAGGGAAGTCCTACGAGCAGTACTTC. The V gene is TRBV5-1, the J gene TRBJ2-7, with D perhaps TRBD1 (5 bases). Trimming took off 1 base at V and 1 base at J, with 12 bases between the two ends. The CDR3 is 15 amino acids. Germline V gene sequence: CDR1 SGHRS, CDR2 YFSETQ.